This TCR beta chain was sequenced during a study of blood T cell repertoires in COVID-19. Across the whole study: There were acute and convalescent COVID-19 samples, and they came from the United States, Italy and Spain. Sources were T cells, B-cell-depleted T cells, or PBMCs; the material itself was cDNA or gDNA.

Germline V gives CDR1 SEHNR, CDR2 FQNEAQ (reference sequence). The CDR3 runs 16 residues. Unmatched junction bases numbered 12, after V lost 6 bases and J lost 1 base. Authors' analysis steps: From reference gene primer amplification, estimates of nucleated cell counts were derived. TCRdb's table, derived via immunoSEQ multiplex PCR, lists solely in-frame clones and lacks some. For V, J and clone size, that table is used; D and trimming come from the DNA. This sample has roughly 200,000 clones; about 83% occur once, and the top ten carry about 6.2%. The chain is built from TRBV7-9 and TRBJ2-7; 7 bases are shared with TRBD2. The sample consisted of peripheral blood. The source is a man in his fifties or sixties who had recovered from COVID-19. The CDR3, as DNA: TGTGCCAGCAGTGCGTACGGGGGGACGCTATCCTACGAGCAGTACTTC. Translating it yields CASSAYGGTLSYEQYF.